The 26 T cell receptor beta chains listed next were all sequenced from one sample in a study of cytomegalovirus exposure and HLA in healthy donors. Use of 60 Vbeta and 13 Jbeta primers characterized the PCR. Method: immunoSEQ multiplex PCR; TCRdb's copy keeps in-frame clones and lacks some. The top ten clones hold roughly 3.1% of a sample with 110,000 to 150,000 clones, about four fifths of them seen once. The source material was PBMCs. These receptors were collected from a man aged 18 to 30 in good health and CMV-seropositive.

The chain uses TRBV28 and TRBJ1-1; D is possibly TRBD1 (6 bases). V was cut by 6 bases and J by 4 bases, with 18 bases left in between. The length of the CDR3 is 15 residues. Germline V CDR1 and CDR2: MDHEN, SYDVKM. The CDR3 nucleotides are TGTGCCAGCAGAGACCAGGGATTAGGGGGCACTGAAGCTTTCTTT. Translation gives CASRDQGLGGTEAFF.

This sequence joins TRBV6-1 and TRBJ1-5; maybe TRBD1 (5 bases). The CDR3 contains 14 residues. V was clipped by 1 base and J by 7 bases, with 11 bases between them. CDR1 and CDR2 (germline): MNHNS, SASEGT. CDR3 in DNA: TGTGCCAGCAGTGAAGGGGGCCTAGGCCAGCCCCAGCATTTT. It specifies CASSEGGLGQPQHF.

The chain joins TRBV28 to TRBJ2-7; unclear D gene. From germline, CDR1 is MDHEN and CDR2 SYDVKM. V was shortened by 7 bases and J by 3 bases, with 7 bases between the two germline ends. The CDR3 covers 11 residues. CDR3 in DNA: TGTGCCAGCATGGGCCTCTACGAGCAGTACTTC. Its protein is CASMGLYEQYF.

The chain employs TRBV2 and TRBJ1-5; D ambiguous. Trimming took 2 bases from V and 4 from J, leaving 6 bases between them. Germline values: CDR1 SNHLY, CDR2 FYNNEI. The CDR3 loop spans 13 amino acids. CDR3 coding DNA: TGTGCCAGCAGTGAAAACCGGAATCAGCCCCAGCATTTT. Encoded protein: CASSENRNQPQHF.

This chain uses TRBV5-1 with TRBJ1-6; D perhaps matches TRBD1 (5 bases). This CDR3 is 14 amino acids long. Germline CDR1 is SGHRS and CDR2 is YFSETQ. V shed 1 base and J shed 7 bases, with 9 bases lying between them. CDR3 in DNA: TGCGCCAGCAGCTTGAGGGGAGGGAATTCACCCCTCCACTTT. Residues: CASSLRGGNSPLHF.

Concerning this clone: The same CDR3 also results from other DNA sequences found in this sample. This chain joins TRBV5-1 and TRBJ2-7, with 10 bases aligning to TRBD1. The germline V gene has CDR1 SGHRS and CDR2 YFSETQ. The CDR3 is 15 residues long. V lost 0 bases, J lost 5 bases, and 5 bases stayed unmatched. CDR3 DNA sequence: TGCGCCAGCAGCTTGGTTGCGACAGGGGGCAACGAGCAGTACTTC. This gives the protein CASSLVATGGNEQYF.

This clone was counted between two and nine times. The chain joins TRBV6-1 to TRBJ2-5; D might be TRBD1 (6 bases). The CDR3 runs 15 residues. CDR1 and CDR2 from the germline V gene are MNHNS and SASEGT. V was cut by 2 bases and J by 2 bases, with 12 bases left in between. The CDR3 nucleotides read TGTGCCAGCAGTGAAATCCCCGGGACACAAGAGACCCAGTACTTC. This encodes CASSEIPGTQETQYF.

The CDR3 sequence: CASSENLGAGNEKLFF. CDR3 DNA sequence: TGTGCCAGCAGTGAAAACTTGGGGGCGGGTAATGAAAAACTGTTTTTT. The rearrangement links TRBV6-1 to TRBJ1-4; TRBD1 might be the D (6 bases). From germline, CDR1 is MNHNS and CDR2 SASEGT. The CDR3 contains 16 residues. Trimming removed 2 bases from V and 4 bases from J, with 14 bases in between.

V usage is TRBV6-5 and J usage is TRBJ1-3; 7 bases are shared with TRBD1. The CDR3 contains 13 residues. Germline lookup yields CDR1 MNHEY and CDR2 SVGAGI. V shed 6 bases, J shed 3 bases, and the junction held 2 bases outside the gene matches. The CDR3: CASRRQGGNTIYF. DNA of the CDR3: TGTGCCAGCAGGAGACAGGGTGGAAACACCATATATTTT.

The genes are TRBV29-1 and TRBJ2-5; 13 positions match TRBD2. Germline CDR1 reads SQVTM; CDR2 reads ANQGSEA. There are 17 residues in the CDR3. The V gene end was trimmed by 3 bases and the J gene end by 5 bases; junction bases not matched to a gene: 12. The DNA for the CDR3 is TGCAGCGTTGAGAGGACTAGCGGGAGAATTACAGGGGAGACCCAGTACTTC. It codes for CSVERTSGRITGETQYF.

The table lists this clone with a few counts. The V call is TRBV15, the J call TRBJ2-1, with D uncertain. Per germline, CDR1 LNHNV and CDR2 YYDKDF (reference sequence). This CDR3 spans 12 amino acids. The germline V and J ends were trimmed by 8 bases and 9 bases, with 14 bases remaining between them. The CDR3 spells CATSMLASEQFF. The DNA of the CDR3 is TGTGCCACCTCCATGTTGGCTTCTGAGCAGTTCTTC.

This clone has only a few counts. V and J are TRBV5-8 and TRBJ2-7, with D possibly being TRBD1 (6 bases). Deletions cut 1 base from V and 3 bases from J, with 8 bases between. Per the germline V gene, CDR1 is SGHTS and CDR2 is YDEGEE. The CDR3 runs to 13 residues. In nucleotides, the CDR3 is TGTGCCAGCAGCTTGACAGGGAACTACGAGCAGTACTTC. This encodes CASSLTGNYEQYF. Drawing the rest from reference TRBV5-8 and TRBJ2-7, the complete variable domain is EAGVTQSPTHLIKTRGQQATLRCSPISGHTSVYWYQQALGLGLQFLLWYDEGEERNRGNFPPRFSGRQFPNYSSELNVNALELEDSALYLCASSLTGNYEQYFGPGTRLTVT.

The DNA of the CDR3 is TGTGCCAGCACCAAAATAAGCGAGTACGAGCAGTACTTC. Translated, it gives CASTKISEYEQYF. This sequence joins TRBV6-6 and TRBJ2-7; D gene unclear. Germline V CDR1 and CDR2: MNHNY, SVGAGI (reference sequence). This CDR3 spans 13 amino acids. V lost 7 bases, J lost 4 bases, and 14 bases lay in between.

J is TRBJ1-1 and V is TRBV2, with TRBD1 identical over 10 bases. Germline CDR1 and CDR2: SNHLY and FYNNEI. V lost 6 bases and J lost 3; bases outside the gene matches: 7. CDR3 size: 15 residues. This CDR3 is CASSDRTGGYTEAFF. For the CDR3, the DNA is TGTGCCAGCAGCGATAGGACAGGGGGTTACACTGAAGCTTTCTTT.

The chain is built from TRBV5-6 and TRBJ1-2, with D hard to call. Trimming stripped 10 bases from V and 8 bases from J, with 24 bases between. The germline CDR1 and CDR2 sequences are SGHDT and YYEEEE. This CDR3 contains 14 residues. CDR3 DNA sequence: TGTGCCTTACGTGCGGCCCCCCGATTTTGGGGCTACACCTTC. Translated, it gives CALRAAPRFWGYTF.

This clone was counted a single time. V and J are TRBV2 and TRBJ2-3; TRBD2 agrees at 11 bases. The CDR3 sequence is 15 residues long. Germline-derived CDR1 and CDR2 are SNHLY and FYNNEI. With 3 bases clipped from V and 3 bases from J, the junction kept 2 bases outside the gene matches. CDR3 DNA sequence: TGTGCCAGCAGTGAGGGACTAGCGGAGACAGATACGCAGTATTTT. This sequence encodes CASSEGLAETDTQYF.

Turning to this clone: The sample carries other DNA sequences with the same CDR3. The rearrangement joins TRBV18 to TRBJ1-1, with D perhaps TRBD1 (6 bases). This CDR3 is 14 amino acids long. In germline, CDR1 is KGHSH, CDR2 LQKENI. V shed 3 bases and J shed 4 bases, with 12 bases lying between them. The CDR3 DNA reads TGTGCCAGCTCACCGACAGGAGGCGGCACTGAAGCTTTCTTT. Its translation is CASSPTGGGTEAFF.

The V and J genes are TRBV28 and TRBJ2-7; perhaps TRBD1 as D (6 bases). Trimming took 2 bases from V and 5 from J, leaving 13 bases between them. CDR3 length: 14 amino acids. Germline V gene lookup returns CDR1 MDHEN and CDR2 SYDVKM. CDR3 DNA: TGTGCCAGCAGTTTAGTGGCAGGGGCCAACGAGCAGTACTTC. Its translation: CASSLVAGANEQYF. The whole variable domain, remainder taken from reference TRBV28 and TRBJ2-7, is DVKVTQSSRYLVKRTGEKVFLECVQDMDHENMFWYRQDPGLGLRLIYFSYDVKMKEKGDIPEGYSVSREKKERFSLILESASTNQTSMYLCASSLVAGANEQYFGPGTRLTVT.

This clone came up a few times. V is TRBV5-1 and J is TRBJ2-5; 11 nucleotides align to TRBD2. Germline values: CDR1 SGHRS, CDR2 YFSETQ. The CDR3 spans 14 residues. The trim removed 4 bases at V and 3 bases at J, leaving 2 bases unmatched. The CDR3 region has the DNA TGCGCCAGCAGCATGACTAGCGGGAAAGAGACCCAGTACTTC. Translating it yields CASSMTSGKETQYF.

The rearrangement uses TRBV28 and TRBJ1-2; D not resolved. The CDR3 is 12 residues long. The ends were cut back, 3 bases at V and 5 bases at J, with 7 bases in the middle. Germline lookup yields CDR1 MDHEN and CDR2 SYDVKM. As DNA, the CDR3 is TGTGCCAGCAGTTTGAGAGCTTATGGCTACACCTTC. Translating gives CASSLRAYGYTF.

The chain employs TRBV10-1 and TRBJ2-1; 11 nucleotides agree with TRBD2. This CDR3 has 15 residues. Germline CDR1 reads WNHNN; CDR2 reads SYGVQD (reference sequence). Losses at the gene ends were 2 bases for V and 5 bases for J; bases not matched to a gene: 2. CDR3 loop: CASSERLAGNNEQFF. The CDR3 bases are TGCGCCAGCAGTGAGAGACTAGCGGGAAACAATGAGCAGTTCTTC.

The chain has TRBV19 and TRBJ2-2; D unclear. CDR3 size: 13 residues. With 6 bases removed from V and 3 bases from J, the gap between germline ends came to 8 bases. CDR1 LNHDA and CDR2 SQIVND come from the germline V gene (reference sequence). The DNA for the CDR3 is TGTGCCAGTAGCTACCTATACACCGGGGAGCTGTTTTTT. The encoded protein is CASSYLYTGELFF.

V gene TRBV7-9 combines with J gene TRBJ2-1; possibly TRBD2 for D (6 bases). Trimming shortened V by 1 base and J by 8 bases, and 12 bases separated the two germline ends. Per the germline V gene, CDR1 is SEHNR and CDR2 is FQNEAQ (reference sequence). The CDR3 is 14 amino acids. The CDR3 region has the DNA TGTGCCAGCAGCTTAGACGGGGCTAGCGATGAGCAGTTCTTC. As protein: CASSLDGASDEQFF.

About this clone itself: A read error is likely, as this CDR3 ends without the conserved phenylalanine or tryptophan. The V call is TRBV5-1, the J call TRBJ2-7; 10 bases are shared with TRBD2. CDR1 is SGHRS and CDR2 is YFSETQ in the germline V gene. CDR3 size: 16 residues. The ends lost 0 bases at V and 0 bases at J; junction bases unmatched: 3. This chain's CDR3 is CASSLEGLAFSYEQYL. CDR3 sequence (DNA): TGCGCCAGCAGCTTGGAGGGACTAGCGTTCTCCTACGAGCAGTACCTC.

The chain links TRBV7-9 to TRBJ1-2; 8 bases align to TRBD1. V shed 5 bases, J shed 1 base, and the junction held 9 bases outside the gene matches. CDR1 is SEHNR, CDR2 FQNEAQ, per germline (reference sequence). The CDR3 sequence is 16 residues long. CDR3 in DNA: TGTGCCAGCAGCCCGCGGACAGGGACAAATAACTATGGCTACACCTTC. It yields the protein CASSPRTGTNNYGYTF.

A remark on this clone: A junction end diverges from the germline sequence, so it may reflect a read error. The genes are TRBV6-5 and TRBJ2-1; TRBD1 aligns across 11 bases. Looked up from germline, CDR1 is MNHEY and CDR2 is SVGAGI. CDR3 size: 15 residues. CDR3 DNA sequence: TGTGCCGGCAGTAGGGGACAGGGGGTCAACAATGAGCAGTTCTTC. Translated: CAGSRGQGVNNEQFF.